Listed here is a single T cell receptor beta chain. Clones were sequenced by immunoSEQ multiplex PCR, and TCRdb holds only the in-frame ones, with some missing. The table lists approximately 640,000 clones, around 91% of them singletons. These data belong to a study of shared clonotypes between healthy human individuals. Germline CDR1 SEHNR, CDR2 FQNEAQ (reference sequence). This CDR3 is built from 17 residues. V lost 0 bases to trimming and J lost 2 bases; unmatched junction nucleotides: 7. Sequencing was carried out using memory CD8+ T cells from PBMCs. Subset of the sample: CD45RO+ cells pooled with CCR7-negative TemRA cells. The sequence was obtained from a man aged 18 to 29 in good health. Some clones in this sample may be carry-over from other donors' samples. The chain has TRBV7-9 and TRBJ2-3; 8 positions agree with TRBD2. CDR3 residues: CASSLASRGGPTDTQYF. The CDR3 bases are TGTGCCAGCAGCTTAGCATCCCGGGGGGGCCCCACAGATACGCAGTATTTT.